This TCR beta chain is drawn from a study of blood T cells in healthy people across ages. Germline CDR1 and CDR2: DFQATT and SNEGSKA (reference sequence). The CDR3 is made up of 16 amino acids. Trimming stripped 3 bases from V and 6 bases from J, with 24 bases between. The table lists this clonotype with many counts. Its specificity is not known. A second PCR, run for about 7 to 11 cycles, used a sample-barcoded 5' primer plus a J-beta primer mix. TCRdb fed the 5' RACE reads into MiXCR, producing one record per CDR3 protein. This table has about a million distinct CDR3 sequences, 35% to 45% appearing once. Aged about 6 to 90, donors were systemically healthy Caucasians from Russia. Study-wide results and limits: It was held that diversity estimates obtained from one million T cells represented underestimates. Naive T cell percentage strongly correlated with TCR beta diversity. Comparison with aged donors showed that long-lived donors had more naive CD4+ cells and higher diversity.

This receptor was taken from a man between 18 and 29 years old in good health. V gene TRBV20-1 combines with J gene TRBJ2-7, with a possible D match to TRBD2 (5 bases). Sequencing used blood. The CDR3 reads CSASGGPSAATTEQYF. DNA of the CDR3: TGCAGTGCTAGTGGAGGCCCCTCGGCAGCAACTACCGAGCAGTACTTC.